Following are 15 T cell receptor beta chains from one sample sequenced in a study of a mutant IDH1 vaccine in newly diagnosed glioma. TCRdb's table, derived via immunoSEQ multiplex PCR, lists solely in-frame clones and lacks some. The table has 13,000 or so clones, around three quarters seen once. Time point: week 47, end of study. Each dose delivered 300 ug of mutant IDH1 20-mer peptide subcutaneously with imiquimod. The antigens for these receptors are not known. Sequenced here: PBMCs, sampled from a glioma patient whose treatment included an IDH1 peptide vaccine. These receptors all come from a woman aged 40 to 49 with glioma.

The chain joins TRBV10-3 to TRBJ1-6; D gene unclear. Trimming shortened V by 3 bases and J by 4 bases, and 7 bases separated the two germline ends. The CDR3 contains 14 residues. Germline CDR1 and CDR2: ENHRY and SYGVKD. CDR3 protein: CAISEQPYNSPLHF. The CDR3 region has the DNA TGTGCCATCAGTGAACAACCTTATAATTCACCCCTCCACTTT.

This clone has only a few counts. The V gene is TRBV7-2, the J gene TRBJ1-1, with D unresolved. The ends were cut back, 2 bases at V and 1 base at J, with 5 bases in the middle. The CDR3 runs 13 residues. Germline V gene lookup returns CDR1 SGHTA and CDR2 FQGNSA. The CDR3 DNA reads TGTGCCAGCAGCTTATACTGGAACACTGAAGCTTTCTTT. The encoded protein is CASSLYWNTEAFF.

The chain uses TRBV5-1 and TRBJ2-7; D gene ambiguous. V lost 5 bases, J lost 3 bases, and 18 bases lay in between. This CDR3 comprises 15 residues. Germline V gives CDR1 SGHRS, CDR2 YFSETQ. CDR3 in DNA: TGCGCCAGCAGGGCCCCTTTGGGAAGAGGCTACGAGCAGTACTTC. This encodes CASRAPLGRGYEQYF.

The chain combines TRBV27 with TRBJ2-6, with 9 bases fitting TRBD2. J gave up 2 bases and V 0 bases, and 5 bases lay outside the gene matches. The CDR3 is 18 amino acids. Germline loops: CDR1 MNHEY, CDR2 SMNVEV (reference sequence). The CDR3 protein is CASSLSREGWAGANVLTF. For the CDR3, the DNA is TGTGCCAGCAGTTTATCGCGGGAGGGGTGGGCTGGGGCCAACGTCCTGACTTTC. The variable domain in full, with the rest retrieved from reference TRBV27 and TRBJ2-6, is EAQVTQNPRYLITVTGKKLTVTCSQNMNHEYMSWYRQDPGLGLRQIYYSMNVEVTDKGDVPEGYKVSRKEKRNFPLILESPSPNQTSLYFCASSLSREGWAGANVLTFGAGSRLTVL.

Written as DNA, the CDR3 is TGTGCCAGCAGGCCCAGAACGGGACAGCAGTACTTC. Translating gives CASRPRTGQQYF. The chain recombines TRBV6-5 with TRBJ2-7, with D possibly called TRBD1 or TRBD2 (5 bases each). V was shortened by 6 bases and J by 8 bases, with 14 bases between the two germline ends. Germline CDR1 reads MNHEY; CDR2 reads SVGAGI. This CDR3 comprises 12 residues.

This sequence joins TRBV5-1 and TRBJ2-3; 9 bases are a match to TRBD1. This CDR3 contains 18 residues. CDR1 is SGHRS, CDR2 YFSETQ, per germline. V trimming: 2 bases; J trimming: 1 base; junction bases outside the gene matches: 11. CDR3: CASSLGQGRLGRTDTQYF. The CDR3 DNA reads as TGCGCCAGCAGCTTAGGACAGGGGAGACTAGGCCGCACAGATACGCAGTATTTT.

This chain links TRBV4-1 with TRBJ2-1, with 8 positions matching TRBD2. The V and J ends lost 9 bases and 1 base, in that order; junction bases with no gene match: 5. This CDR3 comprises 14 residues. The V gene's germline CDR1 is MGHRA and CDR2 YSYEKL. The CDR3 nucleotides are TGCGCCAGTGGGACTAGAGCGTCCTACAATGAGCAGTTCTTC. This encodes CASGTRASYNEQFF.

The gene calls are TRBV27 and TRBJ2-7, with 9 nucleotides matching TRBD2. The CDR3 runs 14 residues. V dropped 6 bases and J dropped 7; count of bases not matched to a gene: 10. The germline CDR1 and CDR2 sequences are MNHEY and SMNVEV (reference sequence). The CDR3 loop is CASSYGGGADEQYF. CDR3 nucleotide sequence: TGTGCCAGCAGCTACGGCGGGGGGGCCGATGAGCAGTACTTC.

This chain uses TRBV7-8 with TRBJ2-2; D is unresolved. The germline V gene encodes CDR1 SGHVS and CDR2 FQNEAQ. The ends were cut back, 5 bases at V and 4 bases at J, with 11 bases in the middle. The CDR3 totals 14 residues. Written as DNA, the CDR3 is TGTGCCAGCAGCCCGGGTAGAATCACCGGGGAGCTGTTTTTT. Encoded protein: CASSPGRITGELFF.

This clone was counted a few times. V usage is TRBV12-5 and J usage is TRBJ1-1; D is undetermined. Germline-derived CDR1 and CDR2 are LGHNT and FRNRAP. This CDR3 comprises 10 residues. Trimming took 6 bases from V and 6 from J, leaving 5 bases between them. CDR3 protein: CASGRPEAFF. DNA for the CDR3: TGTGCTAGTGGCCGCCCTGAAGCTTTCTTT.

The V and J genes are TRBV19 and TRBJ1-1; D possibly corresponds to TRBD1 (5 bases). Germline V gene lookup returns CDR1 LNHDA and CDR2 SQIVND (reference sequence). This CDR3 comprises 12 residues. V shed 6 bases and J shed 7 bases, with 12 bases lying between them. The CDR3 DNA follows: TGTGCCAGTAGCATTGGGACGGATGAAGCTTTCTTT. It yields the protein CASSIGTDEAFF.

In this sample, this clone turned up once. The chain joins TRBV7-2 to TRBJ1-3; 11 bases are a match to TRBD1. The germline V gene encodes CDR1 SGHTA and CDR2 FQGNSA. This CDR3 contains 14 residues. V dropped 6 bases and J dropped 7; count of bases not matched to a gene: 5. In DNA, the CDR3 is TGTGCCAGCAGGGACAGGGGGCTTTGGAACACCATATATTTT. Translated: CASRDRGLWNTIYF.

The chain combines TRBV6-6 with TRBJ2-5; 10 bases fit TRBD1. Trimming took 5 bases from V and 2 from J; bases not matched to a gene: 5. Germline loops: CDR1 MNHNY, CDR2 SVGAGI (reference sequence). The CDR3 sequence is 15 residues long. CDR3 residues: CASSDRGREQETQYF. CDR3 DNA sequence: TGTGCCAGCAGTGACAGGGGGCGAGAACAAGAGACCCAGTACTTC.

V usage is TRBV2 and J usage is TRBJ2-7, with a possible D match to TRBD1 (5 bases). There are 14 residues in the CDR3. Trimming removed 8 bases at V and 7 bases at J, with 21 bases between. Germline-derived CDR1 and CDR2 are SNHLY and FYNNEI. CDR3 in amino acids: CASAPQGILMEQYF. The DNA of the CDR3 is TGTGCCAGCGCTCCGCAGGGTATATTGATGGAGCAGTACTTC.

The J gene is TRBJ1-1, the V gene TRBV5-1; D remains unclear. CDR3 size: 14 residues. Trimming took off 0 bases at V and 3 bases at J, with 9 bases between the two ends. Germline V gene data show CDR1 as SGHRS and CDR2 as YFSETQ. CDR3 residues: CASSLGGGDTEAFF. For the CDR3, the DNA is TGCGCCAGCAGCTTGGGAGGTGGGGACACTGAAGCTTTCTTT.